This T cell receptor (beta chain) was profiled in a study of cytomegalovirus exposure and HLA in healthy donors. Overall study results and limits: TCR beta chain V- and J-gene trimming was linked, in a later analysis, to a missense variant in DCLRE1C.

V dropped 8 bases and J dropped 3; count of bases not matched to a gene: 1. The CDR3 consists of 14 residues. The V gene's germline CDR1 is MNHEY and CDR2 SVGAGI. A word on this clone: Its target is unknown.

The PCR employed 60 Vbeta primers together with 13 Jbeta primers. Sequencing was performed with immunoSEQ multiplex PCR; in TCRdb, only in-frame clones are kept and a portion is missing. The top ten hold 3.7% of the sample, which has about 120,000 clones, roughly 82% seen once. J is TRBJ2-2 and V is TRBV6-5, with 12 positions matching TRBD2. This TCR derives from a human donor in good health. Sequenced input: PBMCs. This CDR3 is CASRLAGDTGELFF. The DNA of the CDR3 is TGTGCCAGCCGACTAGCGGGAGACACCGGGGAGCTGTTTTTT.